This is a list of T cell receptor beta chains from one sample in a study of CDR3 diversity in severe acne. TCRdb re-called the PCR reads with MiXCR, one entry per CDR3 protein. This table has roughly 81,000 distinct CDR3 sequences, about half appearing once. The specimen sequenced was blood. Source of these receptors: a male donor in good health, serving as a control. Both conserved end residues are part of each CDR3. A D gene is named only where the DNA matches it firmly. Size values are once, few and many counts, or a class for expanded clones, and some rows have none.

J gene | V gene | clone size | D gene | CDR3 DNA | CDR3 protein
TRBJ2-2 | TRBV5-1 | . | . | TGCGCCAGCGGACAACTACCGAACACCGGGGAGCTGTTTTTT | CASGQLPNTGELFF
TRBJ2-7 | TRBV20-1 | medium-sized | . | TGCAGTGCTCCACAGGGCAACGAGCAGTACTTC | CSAPQGNEQYF
TRBJ1-1 | TRBV5-1 | few | . | TGCGCCAGCAGCCTGACAGGAAATGAAGCTTTCTTT | CASSLTGNEAFF
TRBJ1-1 | TRBV20-1 | . | . | TGCAGTGCTAGCCGGGGTCCGGCGAGGGCTGAAGCTTTCTTT | CSASRGPARAEAFF
TRBJ2-7 | TRBV13 | few | . | TGTGCCAGCAGCTTAGGCACTCTCGACGAGCAGTACTTC | CASSLGTLDEQYF
TRBJ2-1 | TRBV6-5 | many | TRBD1 | TGTGCCAGCAGTTACTCTAATACAGGGGGCGGTTGCATCTTC | CASSYSNTGGGCIF
TRBJ2-5 | TRBV20-1 | few | TRBD2 | TGCAGTGCTAGCGGCTTAGCGGGAGTCCAAGAGACCCAGTACTTC | CSASGLAGVQETQYF
TRBJ1-2 | TRBV20-1 | . | . | TGCAGTGCTGAGACCGGGACCTATGGCTACACCTTC | CSAETGTYGYTF
TRBJ1-2 | TRBV6-5 | . | . | TGTGCCAGCAGGTCCGACAGTTCCCACTATGGCTACACCTTC | CASRSDSSHYGYTF
TRBJ1-1 | TRBV6-6 | . | TRBD1 | TGTGCCAGCAGCAGGACAGGGGGAGGGACAGGAGCTTTCTTT | CASSRTGGGTGAFF
TRBJ2-7 | TRBV7-9 | . | . | TGTGCCAGCAGCGTAGACCTAGTCCTCAACGAGCAGTACTTC | CASSVDLVLNEQYF
TRBJ2-3 | TRBV6-4 | . | . | TGTGCCAGCAGTGACTCTAGCGGACCCACAGATACGCAGTATTTT | CASSDSSGPTDTQYF
TRBJ2-7 | TRBV24-1 | once | . | TGTGCCAGCGGCCCGCCGCGAGGGGGATCCTCCTACGAGCAGTACTTC | CASGPPRGGSSYEQYF
TRBJ1-5 | TRBV25-1 | . | TRBD1 | TGCGCCAGCAGCGAAGGACAGGGACCCAATCAGCCCCAGCATTTT | CASSEGQGPNQPQHF
TRBJ2-5 | TRBV7-9 | . | . | TGTGCCAGCAGCACGAGGGCCGGACAGAGGCCCGAGACCCAGTACTTC | CASSTRAGQRPETQYF
TRBJ2-5 | TRBV7-2 | . | . | TGTGCCAGCTCACCACCGTCTCGCGCGGAGACCCAGTACTTC | CASSPPSRAETQYF